This TCR beta chain derives from a study of OX40 agonist ivuxolimab in advanced cancers. Study overall: An agonistic anti-OX40 (CD134) antibody, ivuxolimab, was used to treat the patients. Melanoma, hepatocellular carcinoma, head and neck or renal cell cancer occurred in dose-escalation patients.

Trimming stripped 4 bases from V and 1 base from J, with 12 bases between. The length of the CDR3 is 14 residues. Germline assignment: CDR1 SGHTS and CDR2 YDEGEE. Produced via immunoSEQ multiplex PCR; TCRdb's table is partial and in-frame only. The sample shows 50,000 to 65,000 clones, approximately 88% of them seen only once. As for this clone: Antigen specificity is unknown.

Study outcomes and limitations: Researchers did not determine the expanded peripheral T cells' antigen specificity.

The receptor was isolated from an adult with an advanced solid tumor such as melanoma, head and neck, liver or kidney cancer. The genes are TRBV5-8 and TRBJ2-7; D is perhaps TRBD2 (6 bases). The input for sequencing was CD4+ or CD8+ T cells sorted from blood, taken in a trial of the OX40 agonist ivuxolimab. CDR3 nucleotide sequence: TGTGCCAGCAGCACGGGACTGGGGTCCTACGAGCAGTACTTC. It translates to CASSTGLGSYEQYF.